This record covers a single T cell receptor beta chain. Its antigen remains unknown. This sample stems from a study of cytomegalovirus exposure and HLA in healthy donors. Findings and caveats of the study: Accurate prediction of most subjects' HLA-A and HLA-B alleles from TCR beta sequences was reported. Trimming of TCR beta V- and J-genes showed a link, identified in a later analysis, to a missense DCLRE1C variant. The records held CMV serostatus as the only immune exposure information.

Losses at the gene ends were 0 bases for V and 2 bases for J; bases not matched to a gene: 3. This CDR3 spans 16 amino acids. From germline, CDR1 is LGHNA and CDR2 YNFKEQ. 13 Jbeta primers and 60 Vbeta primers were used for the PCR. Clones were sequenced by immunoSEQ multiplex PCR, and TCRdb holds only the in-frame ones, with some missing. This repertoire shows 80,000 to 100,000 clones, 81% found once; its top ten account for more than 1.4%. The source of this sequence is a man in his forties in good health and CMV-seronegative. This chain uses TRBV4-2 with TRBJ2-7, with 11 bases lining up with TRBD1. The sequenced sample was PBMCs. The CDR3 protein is CASSQDPGQGAYEQYF. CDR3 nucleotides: TGTGCCAGCAGCCAAGATCCGGGACAGGGGGCCTACGAGCAGTACTTC.